The TCR beta chain described here comes from a study of HIV-infected children after antiretroviral therapy interruption. Study-wide background: EBV and CMV exposure was recorded in most children. In continuous treatment, analyzed samples were from weeks 0, 48 and 150.

V lost 6 bases and J lost 5; bases outside the gene matches: 5. The CDR3 is 13 amino acids. Germline V gives CDR1 MGHDK, CDR2 SYGVNS. At least ten counts were recorded for this clonotype. The TCR library was built from RNA with a 3' RACE protocol and unique molecular identifiers. TCRdb analysed the 3' RACE reads with MiXCR anew, one entry per CDR3 protein. Among about 50,000 distinct CDR3 sequences listed, approximately 4.3% were seen once. Treatment indicated: PENTA 11 planned treatment interruption arm or continuous ART arm. Only samples with at least 5 million viable PBMCs qualified. The material was CD45RA+ CD4+ T cells from PBMCs, pooled from several time points, obtained from a donor given antiretroviral therapy, either interrupted or continuous. Sample subset: naive CD4+ CD45RA+ CD45RO- T cells. The receptor comes from a pool of human donors with HIV. V is TRBV25-1 and J is TRBJ2-7; 9 bases are a match to TRBD2. CDR3 region: CASSLAGTNEQYF. The CDR3 DNA reads as TGTGCCAGCAGCCTAGCGGGGACCAACGAGCAGTACTTC.